These 10 T cell receptor beta chains share one sample of origin, sequenced in a study of blood T cell repertoires in COVID-19. Sequencing was performed with immunoSEQ multiplex PCR; in TCRdb, only in-frame clones are kept and a portion is missing. Of about 170,000 clones listed, approximately 91% are singletons. Specimen: PBMCs or T cells enriched from blood (not recorded which). The receptors were gathered from a woman aged 18-35 years who had recovered from COVID-19.

V gene TRBV2 combines with J gene TRBJ2-7; possibly TRBD2 for D (6 bases). Germline-derived CDR1 and CDR2 are SNHLY and FYNNEI. CDR3 length: 15 residues. With 2 bases removed from V and 6 bases from J, the gap between germline ends came to 17 bases. CDR3 residues: CASSERADYYREQYF. The CDR3 region has the DNA TGTGCCAGCAGTGAACGGGCGGACTACTACCGCGAGCAGTACTTC.

CDR3 nucleotide sequence: TGTGCCATCAGTGTTGGCAGCGGGGGTAACCAAGAGACCCAGTACTTC. Amino acid sequence: CAISVGSGGNQETQYF. The chain couples TRBV10-3 to TRBJ2-5; TRBD2 matches 8 bases. From germline, CDR1 is ENHRY and CDR2 SYGVKD. CDR3 length: 16 residues. V dropped 4 bases and J dropped 0; count of bases not matched to a gene: 7.

This sequence joins TRBV11-2 and TRBJ1-4; tentatively, D is TRBD1 (5 bases). V lost 8 bases and J 0 bases, leaving 13 bases between the germline ends. Germline loops: CDR1 SGHAT, CDR2 FQNNGV. The CDR3 has 15 amino acids. The CDR3 reads CASSRTLATNEKLFF. CDR3 nucleotides: TGTGCCAGCTCCCGGACACTTGCAACTAATGAAAAACTGTTTTTT.

J is TRBJ2-1 and V is TRBV28; unclear D gene. The CDR3 is made up of 12 amino acids. CDR1 is MDHEN and CDR2 is SYDVKM in the germline V gene. V was cut by 2 bases and J by 10 bases, with 9 bases left in between. The CDR3 sequence: CASSLPWREQFF. The CDR3 nucleotides read TGTGCCAGCAGTTTACCCTGGCGGGAGCAGTTCTTC.

CDR3 loop: CASSIALAPYEQYF. For the CDR3, the DNA is TGTGCCAGTAGTATTGCACTTGCCCCCTACGAGCAGTACTTC. The chain carries TRBV19 and TRBJ2-7; D is undetermined. V shed 3 bases and J shed 2 bases, with 11 bases lying between them. CDR1 and CDR2 from the germline V gene are LNHDA and SQIVND (reference sequence). CDR3 length: 14 residues. The whole variable domain, filled in from reference TRBV19 and TRBJ2-7, reads DGGITQSPKYLFRKEGQNVTLSCEQNLNHDAMYWYRQDPGQGLRLIYYSQIVNDFQKGDIAEGYSVSREKKESFPLTVTSAQKNPTAFYLCASSIALAPYEQYFGPGTRLTVT.

The chain joins TRBV15 to TRBJ2-2; a weak D match, TRBD2 (5 bases). The germline CDR1 and CDR2 sequences are LNHNV and YYDKDF (reference sequence). This CDR3 region has 14 residues. V gave up 1 base and J gave up 7 bases, with 10 bases separating them. The CDR3 coding sequence is TGTGCCACCAGCAGAGTCCCCGAGGGCGGGGAGCTGTTTTTT. Encoded protein: CATSRVPEGGELFF.

V is TRBV28 and J is TRBJ1-4; D might be TRBD1 (5 bases). Germline lookup yields CDR1 MDHEN and CDR2 SYDVKM. V dropped 5 bases and J dropped 6 bases, with 31 bases sitting between them. The CDR3 loop spans 20 amino acids. CDR3 DNA: TGTGCCAGCAGTCCGCCCTCCTTTCGTCTCAGGGAAGTTCCGGATGAAAAACTGTTTTTT. Residues: CASSPPSFRLREVPDEKLFF.

The genes are TRBV2 and TRBJ2-3, with a tentative D call TRBD1 (5 bases). The CDR3 is made up of 17 amino acids. The V gene lost 0 bases and the J gene lost 1 base, with 14 bases spanning the gap. Germline values: CDR1 SNHLY, CDR2 FYNNEI. The chain's CDR3 is CASSEAIQGSGTDTQYF. DNA of the CDR3: TGTGCCAGCAGTGAAGCAATTCAGGGAAGCGGCACAGATACGCAGTATTTT. Using reference TRBV2 and TRBJ2-3 for the parts outside the CDR3, the full variable domain is EPEVTQTPSHQVTQMGQEVILRCVPISNHLYFYWYRQILGQKVEFLVSFYNNEISEKSEIFDDQFSVERPDGSNFTLKIRSTKLEDSAMYFCASSEAIQGSGTDTQYFGPGTRLTVL.

The rearrangement links TRBV28 to TRBJ2-3; 7 bases align to TRBD1. This CDR3 spans 16 amino acids. V trimming: 5 bases; J trimming: 2 bases; junction bases outside the gene matches: 10. The V gene's germline CDR1 is MDHEN and CDR2 SYDVKM. CDR3 sequence: CASSRDAGTVTDTQYF. CDR3 DNA sequence: TGTGCCAGCAGTCGAGACGCCGGGACAGTCACAGATACGCAGTATTTT.

The CDR3 DNA follows: TGTGCCAGCAGAGGACTAGCGGGAGGCTCCTACGAGCAGTACTTC. This gives the protein CASRGLAGGSYEQYF. The rearrangement links TRBV2 to TRBJ2-7; 14 bases map to TRBD2. The CDR3 is 15 amino acids. Germline lookup yields CDR1 SNHLY and CDR2 FYNNEI. The V and J ends lost 6 bases and 0 bases, in that order; junction bases with no gene match: 1.